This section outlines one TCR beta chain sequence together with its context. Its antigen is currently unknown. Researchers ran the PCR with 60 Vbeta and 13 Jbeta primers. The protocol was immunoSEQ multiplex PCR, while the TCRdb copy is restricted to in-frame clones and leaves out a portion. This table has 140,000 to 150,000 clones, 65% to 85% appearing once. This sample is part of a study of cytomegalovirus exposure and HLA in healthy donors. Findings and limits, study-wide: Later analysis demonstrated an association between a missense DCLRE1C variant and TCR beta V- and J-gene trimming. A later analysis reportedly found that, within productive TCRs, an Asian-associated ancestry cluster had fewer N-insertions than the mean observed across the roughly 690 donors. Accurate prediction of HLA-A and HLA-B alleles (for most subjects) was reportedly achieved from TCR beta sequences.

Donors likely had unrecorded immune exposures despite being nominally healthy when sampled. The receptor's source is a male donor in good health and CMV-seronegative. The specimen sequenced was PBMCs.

As DNA, the CDR3 is TGCGCCAGCAGCTTACAGGGGATTAAGACTGAAGCTTTCTTT. Amino acids: CASSLQGIKTEAFF. The V call is TRBV5-1, the J call TRBJ1-1; 7 bases align to TRBD1. The CDR3 length is 14 residues. The J segment lost 5 bases and the V segment lost 2 bases, leaving 6 bases of the junction unmatched. Per germline, CDR1 SGHRS and CDR2 YFSETQ.